The clone carrying this TCR beta chain was recorded once. The antigen remains unidentified. This sample is drawn from a study of cytomegalovirus exposure and HLA in healthy donors. Overall study findings and caveats: Donors were assumed by presence/absence analyses to have roughly uniform sequencing depth. In an earlier analysis, about 87% or about 30%: the productive usage of most TCR beta V segments.

This PCR relied on a set of 60 Vbeta primers and 13 Jbeta primers. Using immunoSEQ multiplex PCR, the repertoire was profiled, and TCRdb retains in-frame clones only, with some absent. Of under 200,000 clones in the sample, 70% to 80% were seen once. The CDR3 has 15 amino acids. Germline CDR1 reads SGHRS; CDR2 reads YFSETQ. V was pared by 4 bases and J by 0 bases, with 14 bases between. The study sampled nominally healthy donors, though unrecorded immune exposures were likely. The genes are TRBV5-1 and TRBJ2-7; TRBD2 is a possible D gene (6 bases). Material for sequencing was PBMCs. This TCR derives from a woman in her 30s in good health and CMV-seropositive. Here the CDR3 DNA reads TGCGCCAGCAGCGCTAGCGTCAGAAGCTCCTACGAGCAGTACTTC. Protein product: CASSASVRSSYEQYF.